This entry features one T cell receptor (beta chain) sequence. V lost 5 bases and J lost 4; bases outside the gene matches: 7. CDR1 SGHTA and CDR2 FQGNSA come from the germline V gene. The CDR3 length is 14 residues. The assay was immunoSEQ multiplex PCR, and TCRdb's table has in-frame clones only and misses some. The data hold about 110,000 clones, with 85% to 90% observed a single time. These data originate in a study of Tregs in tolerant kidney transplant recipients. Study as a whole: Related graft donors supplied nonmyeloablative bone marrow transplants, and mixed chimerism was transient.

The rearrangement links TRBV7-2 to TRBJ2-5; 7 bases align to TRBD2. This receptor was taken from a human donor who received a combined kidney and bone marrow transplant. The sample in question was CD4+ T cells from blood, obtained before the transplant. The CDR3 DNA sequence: TGTGCCAGCAGCCCCGGGGGGTTTTCAGAGACCCAGTACTTC. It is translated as CASSPGGFSETQYF.